This TCR beta chain was sequenced for a study of sequential checkpoint blockade in melanoma. The data were produced by immunoSEQ multiplex PCR, yet TCRdb's version contains in-frame clones alone and is incomplete. The sample contains 1,500 to 2,500 clones, roughly 21% of which appear only once. Treatment: randomized to nivolumab then ipilimumab (arm A) or the reverse (arm B). The CDR3 is made up of 13 amino acids. The germline V gene has CDR1 LNHDA and CDR2 SQIVND (reference sequence). Losses at the gene ends were 3 bases for V and 10 bases for J; bases not matched to a gene: 5. The rearrangement links TRBV19 to TRBJ1-1; 10 nucleotides match TRBD1. The source is a human donor with melanoma. Here the sequenced sample was tumor tissue (inferred from file names), taken from a patient given nivolumab and ipilimumab in sequence. The chain's CDR3 is CASSIRTGGTAFF. CDR3 nucleotides: TGTGCCAGTAGTATCCGGACAGGGGGAACAGCTTTCTTT.